A few counts support the clone carrying this TCR beta chain. The same CDR3 can be traced to other DNA sequences in this sample. The table came from immunoSEQ multiplex PCR; TCRdb's copy has only in-frame clones and leaves some out. The table has over 250,000 clones, about nine tenths seen once. The data derive from a study of cytomegalovirus exposure and HLA in healthy donors. Unmatched junction bases numbered 1, after V lost 3 bases and J lost 4 bases. Germline V gene lookup returns CDR1 MDHEN and CDR2 SYDVKM. The CDR3 totals 14 residues. Sequenced material: PBMCs. This receptor was taken from a woman aged 25 to 39 in good health and CMV-seropositive. This sequence joins TRBV28 and TRBJ1-5; TRBD1 aligns across 9 bases. This CDR3 is CASSFGTGNQPQHF. CDR3 bases: TGTGCCAGCAGTTTTGGGACAGGGAATCAGCCCCAGCATTTT.